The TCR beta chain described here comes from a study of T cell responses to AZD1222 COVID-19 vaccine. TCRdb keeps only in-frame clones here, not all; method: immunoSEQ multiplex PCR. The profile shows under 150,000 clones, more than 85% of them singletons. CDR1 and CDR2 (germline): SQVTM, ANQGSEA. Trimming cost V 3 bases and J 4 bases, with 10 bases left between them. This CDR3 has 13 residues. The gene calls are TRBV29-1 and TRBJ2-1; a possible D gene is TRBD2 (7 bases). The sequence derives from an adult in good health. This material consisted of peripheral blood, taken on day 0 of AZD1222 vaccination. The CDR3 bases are TGCAGCGTTGAGGGGGGGGCTTACAATGAGCAGTTCTTC. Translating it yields CSVEGGAYNEQFF.